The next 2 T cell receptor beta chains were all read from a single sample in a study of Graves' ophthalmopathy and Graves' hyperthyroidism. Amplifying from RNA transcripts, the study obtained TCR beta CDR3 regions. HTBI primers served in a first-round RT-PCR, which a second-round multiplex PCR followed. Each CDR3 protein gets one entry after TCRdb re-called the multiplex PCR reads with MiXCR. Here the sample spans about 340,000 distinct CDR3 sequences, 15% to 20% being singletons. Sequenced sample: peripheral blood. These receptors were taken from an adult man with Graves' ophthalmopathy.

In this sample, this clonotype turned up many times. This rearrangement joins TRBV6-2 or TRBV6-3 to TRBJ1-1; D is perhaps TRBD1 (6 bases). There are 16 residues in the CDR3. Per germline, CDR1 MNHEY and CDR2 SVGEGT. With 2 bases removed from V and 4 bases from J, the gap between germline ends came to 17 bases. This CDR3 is CASSYEAGGPVTEAFF. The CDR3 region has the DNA TGTGCCAGCAGTTACGAGGCGGGGGGCCCGGTCACTGAAGCTTTCTTT.

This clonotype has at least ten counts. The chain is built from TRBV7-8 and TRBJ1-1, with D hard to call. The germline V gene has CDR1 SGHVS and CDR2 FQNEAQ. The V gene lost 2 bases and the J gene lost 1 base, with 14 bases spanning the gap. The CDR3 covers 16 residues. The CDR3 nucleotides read TGTGCCAGCAGCTTAAATCGTTTGGGTTCGAACACTGAAGCTTTCTTT. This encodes CASSLNRLGSNTEAFF. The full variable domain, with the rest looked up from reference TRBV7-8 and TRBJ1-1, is GAGVSQSPRYKVAKRGQDVALRCDPISGHVSLFWYQQALGQGPEFLTYFQNEAQLDKSGLPSDRFFAERPEGSVSTLKIQRTQQEDSAVYLCASSLNRLGSNTEAFFGQGTRLTVV.